Shown below are 20 T cell receptor beta chains from a single sample sequenced in a study of blood T cell repertoires in COVID-19. Generated by immunoSEQ multiplex PCR, the TCRdb table keeps only in-frame clones and is missing some. The repertoire holds over 200,000 clones, about nine tenths seen once, with around 6.5% in the top ten. The specimen sequenced was peripheral blood. Every receptor here comes from a man in his fifties or sixties who had recovered from COVID-19.

The chain carries TRBV18 and TRBJ2-7, with 11 nucleotides matching TRBD1. Trimming at V came to 4 bases and at J to 3 bases, leaving 2 bases not matched to a gene. The CDR3 contains 14 residues. Germline CDR1 reads KGHSH; CDR2 reads LQKENI. The CDR3 is CASSRTGGNYEQYF. The CDR3 region has the DNA TGTGCCAGCTCACGGACAGGGGGCAACTACGAGCAGTACTTC. Together with reference TRBV18 and TRBJ2-7, the CDR3 gives the full variable domain: NAGVMQNPRHLVRRRGQEARLRCSPMKGHSHVYWYRQLPEEGLKFMVYLQKENIIDESGMPKERFSAEFPKEGPSILRIQQVVRGDSAAYFCASSRTGGNYEQYFGPGTRLTVT.

The CDR3 sequence: CASSERGTPSYNEQFF. For the CDR3, the DNA is TGTGCCAGCAGTGAAAGAGGGACACCTTCCTACAATGAGCAGTTCTTC. This chain uses TRBV6-1 with TRBJ2-1, with D possibly being TRBD1 (6 bases). CDR3 length: 16 amino acids. The ends were cut back, 2 bases at V and 1 base at J, with 12 bases in the middle. The V gene's germline CDR1 is MNHNS and CDR2 SASEGT.

This chain connects TRBV29-1 to TRBJ1-5; TRBD1 aligns across 8 bases. CDR1 is SQVTM, CDR2 ANQGSEA, per germline. The V gene end was trimmed by 6 bases and the J gene end by 4 bases; junction bases not matched to a gene: 8. There are 14 residues in the CDR3. CDR3 residues: CSVRSQGANQPQHF. CDR3 DNA sequence: TGCAGCGTGAGGAGTCAGGGGGCGAATCAGCCCCAGCATTTT.

The chain is built from TRBV6-5 and TRBJ2-7; D may be TRBD1 (5 bases). The length of the CDR3 is 12 residues. Germline CDR1 and CDR2: MNHEY and SVGAGI. V dropped 6 bases and J dropped 7 bases, with 13 bases sitting between them. This CDR3 reads CASRRPRGEQYF. As DNA, the CDR3 is TGTGCCAGCAGGCGTCCTAGGGGTGAGCAGTACTTC.

This chain links TRBV6-1 with TRBJ1-1; no clear D. V dropped 2 bases and J dropped 4 bases, with 2 bases sitting between them. Germline V CDR1 and CDR2: MNHNS, SASEGT. The length of the CDR3 is 11 residues. CDR3 in amino acids: CASSERTEAFF. CDR3 DNA sequence: TGTGCCAGCAGTGAACGCACTGAAGCTTTCTTT.

The genes are TRBV14 and TRBJ2-7, with D maybe TRBD2 (5 bases). CDR1 and CDR2 from the germline V gene are SGHDN and FVKESK. The CDR3 sequence is 15 residues long. With 0 bases removed from V and 5 bases from J, the gap between germline ends came to 14 bases. The CDR3 is CASSQDLRRIDEQYF. CDR3 DNA sequence: TGTGCCAGCAGCCAAGATCTGCGGAGGATAGACGAGCAGTACTTC.

The V and J genes are TRBV5-1 and TRBJ2-2, with 9 bases identical to TRBD2. V trimming: 4 bases; J trimming: 6 bases; junction bases outside the gene matches: 10. Germline V gives CDR1 SGHRS, CDR2 YFSETQ. CDR3 length equals 16 residues. The CDR3, as DNA: TGCGCCAGCAGCGGATCTAGCGGGACAAGGTCCGGGGAGCTGTTTTTT. Translated, it gives CASSGSSGTRSGELFF.

V gene TRBV28 combines with J gene TRBJ1-1; 9 bases are a match to TRBD1. The CDR3 has 16 amino acids. V dropped 5 bases and J dropped 4; count of bases not matched to a gene: 11. Germline CDR1 reads MDHEN; CDR2 reads SYDVKM. In DNA, the CDR3 is TGTGCCAGCAGTACCCGGGACAGGGTCGTAGGCACTGAAGCTTTCTTT. Encoded protein: CASSTRDRVVGTEAFF.

CDR3 nucleotides: TGTGCCAGCAGCTTAATACAGGGACATGGCTACACCTTC. As protein: CASSLIQGHGYTF. The rearrangement links TRBV7-9 to TRBJ1-2, with a tentative D call TRBD1 (6 bases). The CDR3 totals 13 residues. Trimming pared 2 bases from V and 6 bases from J, leaving 10 bases between. Germline V CDR1 and CDR2: SEHNR, FQNEAQ (reference sequence).

V is TRBV25-1 and J is TRBJ1-2; possible D gene TRBD1, 5 bases. CDR3 length: 15 residues. Germline V gives CDR1 MGHDK, CDR2 SYGVNS. V was pared by 0 bases and J by 7 bases, with 15 bases between. CDR3 sequence: CASSEYVRGGAGYTF. The CDR3 DNA reads TGTGCCAGCAGTGAATACGTGCGGGGTGGGGCTGGCTACACCTTC.

The chain employs TRBV4-3 and TRBJ1-2; the D is unclear. Germline values: CDR1 LGHNA, CDR2 YSLEER. The CDR3 covers 13 residues. Trimming removed 1 base at V and 2 bases at J, with 5 bases between. CDR3 coding DNA: TGCGCCAGCAGCCAAGCCGGGAACTATGGCTACACCTTC. It codes for CASSQAGNYGYTF.

Concerning this clone itself: Additional DNA sequences in this sample encode the identical CDR3. This chain joins TRBV19 and TRBJ2-1; 15 nucleotides match TRBD2. There are 13 residues in the CDR3. V shed 9 bases, J shed 7 bases, and the junction held 1 base outside the gene matches. Germline CDR1 reads LNHDA; CDR2 reads SQIVND (reference sequence). The CDR3: CASGLAGGNEQFF. DNA of the CDR3: TGTGCCAGCGGACTAGCGGGAGGGAATGAGCAGTTCTTC.

The rearrangement joins TRBV27 to TRBJ2-1; 11 positions agree with TRBD2. Per the germline V gene, CDR1 is MNHEY and CDR2 is SMNVEV (reference sequence). There are 17 residues in the CDR3. Trimming took 2 bases from V and 0 from J; bases not matched to a gene: 3. The CDR3 loop reads CASSLETSGSSYNEQFF. The CDR3 region has the DNA TGTGCCAGCAGTTTAGAAACTAGCGGGAGCTCCTACAATGAGCAGTTCTTC.

The chain recombines TRBV6-2 or TRBV6-3 with TRBJ1-2; TRBD1 matches 7 bases. The CDR3 length is 16 residues. The germline V gene encodes CDR1 MNHEY and CDR2 SVGEGT. V gave up 0 bases and J gave up 0 bases; unmatched junction bases: 4. CDR3 sequence: CASSYSSGQPNYGYTF. The CDR3 bases are TGTGCCAGCAGTTACTCATCGGGACAGCCTAACTATGGCTACACCTTC.

This clone is a singleton in its sample. This chain links TRBV5-1 with TRBJ2-1, with TRBD1 matching 7 bases. This CDR3 contains 20 residues. Germline CDR1 reads SGHRS; CDR2 reads YFSETQ. The V and J ends lost 3 bases and 4 bases, in that order; junction bases with no gene match: 22. Here the CDR3 reads CASSSLGARGRPTNYNEQFF. DNA of the CDR3: TGCGCCAGCAGCTCCCTCGGCGCAAGGGGGCGCCCGACGAATTACAATGAGCAGTTCTTC.

The chain couples TRBV7-9 to TRBJ2-4; D uncertain. The CDR3 is made up of 14 amino acids. Germline lookup yields CDR1 SEHNR and CDR2 FQNEAQ (reference sequence). With 2 bases removed from V and 0 bases from J, the gap between germline ends came to 5 bases. CDR3 in DNA: TGTGCCAGCAGCTTATCAGGAGCCAAAAACATTCAGTACTTC. This codes for CASSLSGAKNIQYF.

The genes are TRBV18 and TRBJ1-4, with 10 bases fitting TRBD1. Germline V lookup: CDR1 KGHSH, CDR2 LQKENI. The CDR3 extends over 15 amino acids. V shed 3 bases and J 8 bases; nucleotides not matched to a gene: 6. CDR3 bases: TGTGCCAGCTCACCTCCGGGACAGGGGAAAGAAAAACTGTTTTTT. This translates into CASSPPGQGKEKLFF.

This chain connects TRBV7-3 to TRBJ1-1; TRBD1 agrees at 8 bases. The CDR3 covers 14 residues. With V trimmed by 6 bases and J by 2 bases, 5 bases remained unmatched. Germline CDR1 and CDR2: SGHTA and FQGTGA. CDR3 nucleotides: TGTGCCAGCAGTAACGGACAGGGAAACACTGAAGCTTTCTTT. Translating it yields CASSNGQGNTEAFF.

This chain connects TRBV2 to TRBJ2-3, with D possibly matching TRBD2 (5 bases). The CDR3 contains 12 residues. Germline V gives CDR1 SNHLY, CDR2 FYNNEI. V gave up 3 bases and J gave up 14 bases, with 15 bases separating them. The CDR3 is CASSDWRWRPYF. The CDR3 nucleotides are TGTGCCAGCAGTGACTGGCGCTGGAGGCCGTATTTT.

The rearrangement joins TRBV9 to TRBJ2-7, with D perhaps matching TRBD2 (5 bases). The CDR3 loop spans 13 amino acids. V lost 0 bases and J lost 6, with 10 bases in between. The germline gives CDR1 SGDLS, CDR2 YYNGEE. CDR3 region: CASSVEIGGEQYF. The DNA of the CDR3 is TGTGCCAGCAGCGTAGAGATAGGAGGCGAGCAGTACTTC.